The 30 T cell receptor beta chains in this list originate from one sample, sequenced in a study of CD8 T cells in ankylosing spondylitis. Their antigen targets remain unknown. Study findings and constraints: Seemingly characteristic of ankylosing spondylitis blood was a TCR beta motif consisting of eight highly homologous variants.

One entry per CDR3 protein, called by TCRdb with MiXCR from the 5' RACE reads. The table has around 490,000 distinct CDR3 sequences, approximately 5.3% seen once; the top ten hold roughly 3.3%. The sequenced sample was blood, either unsorted or a sorted T cell fraction (not recorded which). Receptors were obtained from a male donor with ankylosing spondylitis.

The sample holds many counts of this clonotype. The V and J genes are TRBV20-1 and TRBJ2-5; a possible D gene is TRBD1 (5 bases). This CDR3 is 11 amino acids long. Germline V gene sequence: CDR1 DFQATT, CDR2 SNEGSKA (reference sequence). Trimming left V 6 bases short and J 5 bases short, with 10 bases between. This CDR3 reads CSANRLETQYF. CDR3 in DNA: TGCAGTGCCAACAGGTTGGAGACCCAGTACTTC.

This clonotype was recorded many times. CDR3 bases: TGTGCCAGCAGGGTCGGACTCATGAACACTGAAGCTTTCTTT. Translated: CASRVGLMNTEAFF. V gene TRBV12-3 or TRBV12-4 combines with J gene TRBJ1-1; no reliable D call. V lost 6 bases to trimming and J lost 0 bases, with 11 bases between them. This CDR3 comprises 14 residues.

There are many counts of this clonotype. The chain links TRBV7-9 to TRBJ2-7; D is possibly TRBD1 (7 bases). With 5 bases removed from V and 0 bases from J, the gap between germline ends came to 20 bases. The CDR3 extends over 17 amino acids. CDR1 is SEHNR, CDR2 FQNEAQ, per germline (reference sequence). CDR3 amino acids: CASSPRPTGDSSYEQYF. The CDR3 DNA follows: TGTGCCAGCAGCCCTAGACCCACAGGGGACTCCTCCTACGAGCAGTACTTC.

In this sample, this clonotype turned up many times. The chain has TRBV13 and TRBJ2-7; TRBD1 agrees at 9 bases. Germline V gene lookup returns CDR1 PRHDT and CDR2 FYEKMQ (reference sequence). V lost 6 bases to trimming and J lost 4 bases; unmatched junction nucleotides: 10. The length of the CDR3 is 15 residues. Written as DNA, the CDR3 is TGTGCCAGCAGTCCCTTCTCGGACAGGGGTTACGAGCAGTACTTC. This translates into CASSPFSDRGYEQYF.

This chain joins TRBV18 and TRBJ2-5; D not certain. In germline, CDR1 is KGHSH, CDR2 LQKENI. V was trimmed by 6 bases and J by 4 bases, leaving 15 bases between them. This CDR3 contains 14 residues. CDR3 nucleotides: TGTGCCAGCTCCCCCGAAGTGGAAAGAGAGACCCAGTACTTC. This translates into CASSPEVERETQYF.

This clonotype has at least ten counts. This chain joins TRBV15 and TRBJ1-1; D not resolved. Germline-derived CDR1 and CDR2 are LNHNV and YYDKDF (reference sequence). V lost 0 bases and J lost 0, with 2 bases in between. The CDR3 consists of 13 residues. The CDR3 loop is CATSRDLNTEAFF. CDR3 in DNA: TGTGCCACCAGCAGAGATCTGAACACTGAAGCTTTCTTT.

The chain uses TRBV20-1 and TRBJ2-1, with 9 bases lining up with TRBD2. Germline assignment: CDR1 DFQATT and CDR2 SNEGSKA (reference sequence). With V trimmed by 1 base and J by 1 base, 8 bases remained unmatched. This CDR3 is 17 amino acids long. This chain's CDR3 is CSARAPWAGGSYNEQFF. CDR3 nucleotide sequence: TGCAGTGCTAGAGCACCTTGGGCGGGAGGGTCCTACAATGAGCAGTTCTTC.

There are many counts of this clonotype. This sequence joins TRBV6-5 and TRBJ2-1; 9 bases map to TRBD2. V lost 2 bases, J lost 10 bases, and 3 bases stayed unmatched. In germline, CDR1 is MNHEY, CDR2 SVGAGI. CDR3 length: 13 residues. CDR3 bases: TGTGCCAGCAGTTACGGACTAGCGACCGAGCAGTTCTTC. Translation gives CASSYGLATEQFF.

This rearrangement joins TRBV7-2 to TRBJ1-2, with D tentatively TRBD1 (6 bases). Germline CDR1 SGHTA, CDR2 FQGNSA. The CDR3 has 14 residues. V gave up 0 bases and J gave up 7 bases, with 12 bases separating them. CDR3: CASSLALGGIGYTF. The CDR3 DNA sequence: TGTGCCAGCAGCTTAGCGTTAGGGGGAATTGGCTACACCTTC.

Ten or more counts support this clonotype. The V gene is TRBV7-2, the J gene TRBJ1-1; D unclear. The CDR3 is 13 residues long. In germline, CDR1 is SGHTA, CDR2 FQGNSA. V gave up 7 bases and J gave up 7 bases, with 16 bases separating them. CDR3 DNA: TGTGCCAGCACCACTAGGACCGTAGATGAAGCTTTCTTT. Translating it yields CASTTRTVDEAFF.

This clonotype was counted ten times or more. This chain uses TRBV5-6 with TRBJ2-1, with TRBD2 identical over 12 bases. The CDR3 loop spans 19 amino acids. CDR1 and CDR2 (germline): SGHDT, YYEEEE. With 3 bases clipped from V and 1 base from J, the junction kept 11 bases outside the gene matches. The CDR3 region is CASSSDGLAGYQSYNEQFF. In nucleotides, the CDR3 is TGTGCCAGCAGCTCTGATGGACTAGCGGGGTACCAATCCTACAATGAGCAGTTCTTC. Together with reference TRBV5-6 and TRBJ2-1, the CDR3 gives the full variable domain: DAGVTQSPTHLIKTRGQQVTLRCSPKSGHDTVSWYQQALGQGPQFIFQYYEEEERQRGNFPDRFSGHQFPNYSSELNVNALLLGDSALYLCASSSDGLAGYQSYNEQFFGPGTRLTVL.

At least ten counts were recorded for this clonotype. The germline gene is not matched at one end of the junction; a read error may be the cause. The gene calls are TRBV7-7 and TRBJ2-2, with D perhaps TRBD1 (5 bases). This CDR3 comprises 15 residues. From germline, CDR1 is SSHAT and CDR2 FNYEAQ (reference sequence). CDR3 bases: TGTGCTAGCAGCTTAGGTGGACATCTGAGCGGGGAGCTGTTTTTT. Translated: CASSLGGHLSGELFF.

This clonotype was detected ten times or more. The chain uses TRBV10-3 and TRBJ1-2; D is ambiguous. This CDR3 is 14 amino acids long. Between the trimmed V and J ends, which lost 0 bases and 13 bases, there was a span of 18 bases. Germline loops: CDR1 ENHRY, CDR2 SYGVKD. CDR3 DNA: TGTGCCATCAGTGAGTCGTATGGGGAGGAGGGTCCCACCTTC. This codes for CAISESYGEEGPTF.

This clonotype was recorded many times. The chain combines TRBV7-9 with TRBJ2-7; possibly TRBD2 for D (5 bases). V lost 10 bases and J lost 0, with 13 bases in between. Germline V gene sequence: CDR1 SEHNR, CDR2 FQNEAQ (reference sequence). This CDR3 is 13 amino acids long. The CDR3 nucleotides read TGTGCCATTGGTCACCGGGACTCCTACGAGCAGTACTTC. This encodes CAIGHRDSYEQYF.

This clonotype was seen at least ten times. The V gene is TRBV4-1, the J gene TRBJ2-2; D is uncertain. CDR1 is MGHRA, CDR2 YSYEKL, per germline. The CDR3 sequence is 14 residues long. V lost 4 bases to trimming and J lost 6 bases, with 12 bases between them. The CDR3 DNA reads as TGCGCCAGCAGCCCGCCGACGTACGCCGGGGAGCTGTTTTTT. Protein product: CASSPPTYAGELFF.

This clonotype was found once. The CDR3 nucleotides are TGTGCCAGCAATCGAAGCTCTGGGGCCAACGTCCTGACTTTC. Its translation: CASNRSSGANVLTF. This chain joins TRBV12-3 or TRBV12-4 and TRBJ2-6; D gene uncertain. This CDR3 spans 14 amino acids. V lost 7 bases, J lost 0 bases, and 7 bases lay in between.

On this clonotype: A much larger clone lies one base from this, so it may be a read error. The chain carries TRBV25-1 and TRBJ2-5; D unresolved. The CDR3 has 14 amino acids. The germline CDR1 and CDR2 sequences are MGHDK and SYGVNS. V shed 7 bases and J shed 4 bases, with 16 bases lying between them. CDR3: CASNAFPESETQYF. For the CDR3, the DNA is TGTGCCAGCAATGCCTTTCCCGAATCAGAGACCCAGTACTTC.

This clonotype appeared many times. V and J are TRBV6-5 and TRBJ2-2; D is ambiguous. Per the germline V gene, CDR1 is MNHEY and CDR2 is SVGAGI. This CDR3 has 15 amino acids. Trimming took off 4 bases at V and 3 bases at J, with 12 bases between the two ends. CDR3 nucleotide sequence: TGTGCCAGCAGTTTCAATCCGATGGACACCGGGGAGCTGTTTTTT. This sequence encodes CASSFNPMDTGELFF.

The sample holds many counts of this clonotype. V gene TRBV20-1 combines with J gene TRBJ1-1; TRBD1 is a possible D gene (5 bases). Germline CDR1 DFQATT, CDR2 SNEGSKA (reference sequence). The V gene lost 8 bases and the J gene lost 2 bases, with 21 bases spanning the gap. The CDR3 is 15 amino acids. The CDR3: CSTFSYRDGNTEAFF. The CDR3 DNA follows: TGCAGTACTTTCTCTTACCGGGACGGAAACACTGAAGCTTTCTTT.

This clonotype was seen ten or more times. The chain couples TRBV4-3 to TRBJ2-2; TRBD1 matches 7 bases. Germline V gene lookup returns CDR1 LGHNA and CDR2 YSLEER. Losses at the gene ends were 3 bases for V and 8 bases for J; bases not matched to a gene: 12. The CDR3 has 16 amino acids. CDR3 nucleotide sequence: TGCGCCAGCAGCCAGGGTACAGGGGCTTGGGATGGGGAGCTGTTTTTT. Its translation is CASSQGTGAWDGELFF.

This clonotype occurred many times. The V gene is TRBV20-1, the J gene TRBJ1-5; TRBD1 matches at 7 bases. Per germline, CDR1 DFQATT and CDR2 SNEGSKA (reference sequence). Trimming took 7 bases from V and 2 from J; bases not matched to a gene: 8. The CDR3 covers 14 residues. The CDR3 coding sequence is TGCAGTGGTAGGTATGGACAGGGCAATCAGCCCCAGCATTTT. This codes for CSGRYGQGNQPQHF.

This clonotype was recorded at least ten times. The V gene is TRBV6-6, the J gene TRBJ2-5; D is tentatively TRBD1 or TRBD2 (5 bases each). This CDR3 contains 12 residues. V was pared by 7 bases and J by 4 bases, with 10 bases between. Germline V gene sequence: CDR1 MNHNY, CDR2 SVGAGI (reference sequence). CDR3 protein: CASKGTVETQYF. DNA for the CDR3: TGTGCCAGCAAAGGGACGGTAGAGACCCAGTACTTC.

This clonotype appeared many times. The rearrangement joins TRBV10-3 to TRBJ2-7, with unresolved D. CDR3 length: 12 residues. Germline CDR1 ENHRY, CDR2 SYGVKD. The V end was cut by 10 bases, the J end by 2 bases, with 12 bases between. The CDR3 here is CATAPIAYEQYF. The CDR3 region has the DNA TGTGCCACCGCCCCCATAGCCTACGAGCAGTACTTC.

In this sample, this clonotype turned up a few times. The CDR3 here is CASSLEREGPYF. CDR3 in DNA: TGTGCCAGCAGCTTAGAGCGGGAGGGCCCCTATTTT. V and J are TRBV7-9 and TRBJ2-3; TRBD2 agrees at 10 bases. The CDR3 loop spans 12 amino acids. From germline, CDR1 is SEHNR and CDR2 FQNEAQ (reference sequence). With V trimmed by 1 base and J by 15 bases, 4 bases remained unmatched.

This clonotype was recorded many times. This chain joins TRBV3-1 and TRBJ1-5, with D perhaps matching TRBD1 (6 bases). The V end was cut by 1 base, the J end by 5 bases, with 12 bases between. The CDR3 is 15 residues long. Germline V gene sequence: CDR1 LGHDT, CDR2 YNNKEL (reference sequence). The CDR3 loop reads CASSQGYRADQPQHF. Written as DNA, the CDR3 is TGTGCCAGCAGCCAAGGATACAGGGCCGATCAGCCCCAGCATTTT. The whole variable domain, remainder taken from reference TRBV3-1 and TRBJ1-5, is DTAVSQTPKYLVTQMGNDKSIKCEQNLGHDTMYWYKQDSKKFLKIMFSYNNKELIINETVPNRFSPKSPDKAHLNLHINSLELGDSAVYFCASSQGYRADQPQHFGDGTRLSIL.

The chain joins TRBV7-8 to TRBJ1-1, with no clear D. Between the trimmed V and J ends, which lost 3 bases and 6 bases, there was a span of 11 bases. The CDR3 covers 13 residues. CDR1 is SGHVS, CDR2 FQNEAQ, per germline. The CDR3: CASSFRAFAEAFF. In DNA, the CDR3 is TGTGCCAGCAGCTTTAGGGCGTTTGCTGAAGCTTTCTTT.

This clonotype was seen at least ten times. V and J are TRBV7-9 and TRBJ2-1; 8 bases map to TRBD2. With V trimmed by 5 bases and J by 7 bases, 13 bases remained unmatched. The germline V gene has CDR1 SEHNR and CDR2 FQNEAQ (reference sequence). The CDR3 consists of 16 residues. The CDR3 loop reads CASSHPGRGAGNEQFF. Written as DNA, the CDR3 is TGTGCCAGCAGCCACCCCGGGAGGGGCGCGGGGAATGAGCAGTTCTTC.

This clonotype appeared many times. V is TRBV6-1 and J is TRBJ1-4; no firm D call. This CDR3 comprises 13 residues. V was shortened by 6 bases and J by 0 bases, with 5 bases between the two germline ends. CDR1 and CDR2 (germline): MNHNS, SASEGT. The CDR3 reads CASSRATNEKLFF. CDR3 nucleotides: TGTGCCAGCAGCCGGGCAACTAATGAAAAACTGTTTTTT.

This clonotype came up many times. The V and J genes are TRBV7-2 and TRBJ2-7; the match to TRBD1 covers 10 bases. CDR3 size: 15 residues. Germline V CDR1 and CDR2: SGHTA, FQGNSA. Trimming at V came to 0 bases and at J to 5 bases, leaving 4 bases not matched to a gene. The CDR3 DNA sequence: TGTGCCAGCAGCTTAGCGGTGACAGGGGGCCACGAGCAGTACTTC. Protein sequence: CASSLAVTGGHEQYF.

This chain joins TRBV4-2 and TRBJ1-2, with D possibly being TRBD1 (5 bases). This CDR3 contains 15 residues. V was trimmed by 0 bases and J by 6 bases, leaving 14 bases between them. Germline loops: CDR1 LGHNA, CDR2 YNFKEQ. The CDR3 coding sequence is TGTGCCAGCAGCCAAGATCTCATCGGGGGGAATGGCTACACCTTC. Translation gives CASSQDLIGGNGYTF.